A selection of T cell receptor beta chains follows, all from one sample in a study of blood T cell repertoires in COVID-19. The protocol was immunoSEQ multiplex PCR, while the TCRdb copy is restricted to in-frame clones and leaves out a portion. The sample has some 240,000 clones; 92% are singletons. Sequencing was done on a sample of peripheral blood. The receptors stem from a man in his 60s with COVID-19, enrolled during active disease. The CDR3 runs from the conserved cysteine through the conserved F or W. D genes are given only for firm matches. Not every row has a clone size; where given, it reads once, few, many or a size class.

d_call,j_call,v_call,clone_size,cdr3_nt,cdr3_aa
NA,TRBJ2-7,TRBV28,NA,TGTGCCAGCAAGAACATAGGACTTGACTACGAGCAGTACTTC,CASKNIGLDYEQYF
NA,TRBJ1-1,TRBV12-3/TRBV12-4,NA,TGTGCCAGCAGCCTCTTCGGGGGCACTGAAGCTTTCTTT,CASSLFGGTEAFF
NA,TRBJ1-4,TRBV24-1,NA,TGTGCCACCAGTTTACTAGGGCGATGTGAAAAACTGTTTTTT,CATSLLGRCEKLFF
TRBD2,TRBJ2-1,TRBV27,NA,TGTGCCAGCAGTTTATCGCAACGGACTAGCGGGAGGGACGGCAATGAGCAGTTCTTC,CASSLSQRTSGRDGNEQFF
TRBD2,TRBJ2-7,TRBV5-8,NA,TGTGCCAGCACCCCACGTGGACTAGCTCAGGGCGAGCAGTACTTC,CASTPRGLAQGEQYF
NA,TRBJ1-6,TRBV6-6,NA,TGTGCCAGCAGTTTTGAAGACGGGAGGACCCCCCTCCACTTT,CASSFEDGRTPLHF
TRBD2,TRBJ2-1,TRBV24-1,NA,TGTGCCACCAGTGATAGCGGGACTAGCTTCGGCTACAATGAGCAGTTCTTC,CATSDSGTSFGYNEQFF
NA,TRBJ1-1,TRBV6-5,NA,TGTGCCAGCAGTTACGTGGGGGCAAGGGCTGAAGCTTTCTTT,CASSYVGARAEAFF
NA,TRBJ1-2,TRBV27,NA,TGTGCATGCGGGGGGGGCTTCTATGGCTACACCTTC,CACGGGFYGYTF
NA,TRBJ2-2,TRBV18,NA,TGTGCCAGCTCACCACCTTCGACTAGGGCCGGGGAGCTGTTTTTT,CASSPPSTRAGELFF
NA,TRBJ2-2,TRBV4-3,once,TGCGCCAGCAGCCAAGATAGTTTCCTAGCGTATACCGGGGAGCTGTTTTTT,CASSQDSFLAYTGELFF
NA,TRBJ2-6,TRBV5-1,NA,TGCGCCAGCAGCCTCCGGGTCTCTGGGGCCAACGTCCTGACTTTC,CASSLRVSGANVLTF
NA,TRBJ2-7,TRBV19,once,TGTGCCAGTAGCCGAGAGGCAGGGAGGACTTACGAGCAGTACTTC,CASSREAGRTYEQYF
TRBD2,TRBJ2-2,TRBV5-8,NA,TGTGCCAGCAGCCGGGGCGATCTAGCGGGCAGTCCCACCGGGGAGCTGTTTTTT,CASSRGDLAGSPTGELFF
NA,TRBJ1-1,TRBV18,NA,TGTGCCAGCTCTCCGAACCAGGGTGGGGTGAACACTGAAGCTTTCTTT,CASSPNQGGVNTEAFF
TRBD1,TRBJ1-3,TRBV7-9,NA,TGTGCCAGCAGCCCACCGGGGACAGGCTCTGGAAACACCATATATTTT,CASSPPGTGSGNTIYF
TRBD1,TRBJ1-1,TRBV5-4,NA,TGTGCCAGCAGCTTGGGGGGACAGGGGAACACTGAAGCTTTCTTT,CASSLGGQGNTEAFF
NA,TRBJ1-1,TRBV7-8,NA,TGTGCCAGCAGTCCCGGACACCTGAACACTGAAGCTTTCTTT,CASSPGHLNTEAFF
NA,TRBJ2-7,TRBV11-2,NA,TGTGCCAGCAGCTTAGGGCCCCTTCCCTTCTCTGAGCAGTACTTC,CASSLGPLPFSEQYF
TRBD1,TRBJ1-2,TRBV6-5,NA,TGTGCCAGCAGCATCGACAGGGGTGGAGGCTACACCTTC,CASSIDRGGGYTF
TRBD1,TRBJ2-1,TRBV24-1,NA,TGTGCCACCAGTGATTCGACAGGGGCGACCTACAATGAGCAGTTCTTC,CATSDSTGATYNEQFF
TRBD2,TRBJ2-3,TRBV12-5,NA,TGTGCTAGTGGTATCGGGACTACTCAGTCCGATACGCAGTATTTT,CASGIGTTQSDTQYF
TRBD1,TRBJ2-2,TRBV5-4,NA,TGTGCCAGCAGCTACGCACCAGGGGGGAACACCGGGGAGCTGTTTTTT,CASSYAPGGNTGELFF
NA,TRBJ1-6,TRBV7-9,NA,TGTGCCAGCATCAAATCGGGCGGGACTAATTCACCCCTCCACTTT,CASIKSGGTNSPLHF
TRBD2,TRBJ2-7,TRBV10-3,NA,TGTGCCACACGGGCGGGAGGGCTGAACTACGAGCAGTACTTC,CATRAGGLNYEQYF
NA,TRBJ1-1,TRBV2,NA,TGTGCCAGCACTGAAGGGGGGGGAGGAGGAGGAACTGAAGCTTTCTTT,CASTEGGGGGGTEAFF
NA,TRBJ2-7,TRBV15,NA,TGTGCCACCAGCAGAAAGTCGCCAGGCGCAGACGAGCAGTACTTC,CATSRKSPGADEQYF
TRBD2,TRBJ2-4,TRBV28,NA,TGTGCCAGTGGGGGGGAATTTCTAGCCAAAAACATTCAGTACTTC,CASGGEFLAKNIQYF
TRBD1,TRBJ1-1,TRBV10-3,NA,TGTGCCACAGGACAGGGTTTGAACACTGAAGCTTTCTTT,CATGQGLNTEAFF
NA,TRBJ1-1,TRBV5-8,NA,TGTGCCAGCAGCTTGGGGCGAGGAATACTGATGAACACTGAAGCTTTCTTT,CASSLGRGILMNTEAFF
NA,TRBJ2-7,TRBV10-2,NA,TGCGCCAGCAGTGAGAGGCAGGCGAGCTACGAGCAGTACTTC,CASSERQASYEQYF
NA,TRBJ2-2,TRBV12-5,NA,TGTGCTAGTGGTTTTCGACTAGAGGGAAACACCGGGGAGCTGTTTTTT,CASGFRLEGNTGELFF
TRBD1,TRBJ2-7,TRBV7-3,NA,TGTGCCAGCGGACAGGGGTTAGGGGAGCAGTACTTC,CASGQGLGEQYF
NA,TRBJ1-1,TRBV7-6,NA,TGTGCCAGCAGCTTGAGGGAATCTGCTGAAGCTTTCTTT,CASSLRESAEAFF
NA,TRBJ1-2,TRBV25-1,NA,TGTGCCAGCAGTGAATTTAGACGGGGCAGGGGAGGCTACACCTTC,CASSEFRRGRGGYTF
NA,TRBJ1-6,TRBV6-5,once,TGTGCCAGCCGGTCTTTGACAGCGGGTAATTCACCCCTCCACTTT,CASRSLTAGNSPLHF
NA,TRBJ1-3,TRBV12-3/TRBV12-4,NA,TGTGCCAGCAGCCCGTCTGGAAACACCATATATTTT,CASSPSGNTIYF
NA,TRBJ2-4,TRBV19,NA,TGTGCCAGTAGTCCCTCGGGACTTCCTTCCAGCATTCAGTACTTC,CASSPSGLPSSIQYF
TRBD2,TRBJ2-3,TRBV28,NA,TGTGCCAGCAGTTTACTAGCGGGATCCCTTTATACGCAGTATTTT,CASSLLAGSLYTQYF
TRBD1,TRBJ2-1,TRBV9,NA,TGTGCCAGCAGCGTAGGTGGGGACAGGGCAGATGAGCAGTTCTTC,CASSVGGDRADEQFF
TRBD1,TRBJ1-2,TRBV12-3/TRBV12-4,NA,TGTGCCAGCAGGGACAGGGGAGGTGGCTACACCTTC,CASRDRGGGYTF